What follows are 31 T cell receptor beta chains derived from one specimen sequenced in a study of blood T cell repertoires in COVID-19. Profiled with immunoSEQ multiplex PCR; TCRdb holds only in-frame clones, not every one. The sample yields some 130,000 clones, around 73% seen once. Sequences were obtained from PBMCs or T cells enriched from blood (not recorded which). All receptors derive from a woman aged 45-65 years who had recovered from COVID-19.

This clone was counted a few times. The rearrangement links TRBV10-2 to TRBJ1-2; 10 bases align to TRBD1. Germline V gene lookup returns CDR1 WSHSY and CDR2 SAAADI. V lost 0 bases to trimming and J lost 7 bases; unmatched junction nucleotides: 2. This CDR3 comprises 14 residues. The CDR3 coding sequence is TGCGCCAGCAGTGAGTCGGGGACAGGGGCTGGCTACACCTTC. Translated: CASSESGTGAGYTF.

The gene calls are TRBV4-2 and TRBJ1-3; D is possibly TRBD1 (5 bases). The CDR3 length is 16 residues. Trimming stripped 4 bases from V and 0 bases from J, with 13 bases between. Germline V gene lookup returns CDR1 LGHNA and CDR2 YNFKEQ. The CDR3 nucleotides are TGTGCCAGCAGCCGCGGGGGGGTTCTCTCTGGAAACACCATATATTTT. It codes for CASSRGGVLSGNTIYF.

The J gene is TRBJ1-1, the V gene TRBV5-1, with a possible D match to TRBD1 (6 bases). V gave up 0 bases and J gave up 6 bases, with 9 bases separating them. This CDR3 comprises 13 residues. CDR1 and CDR2 (germline): SGHRS, YFSETQ. CDR3 sequence: CASSLGGQSEAFF. CDR3 nucleotides: TGCGCCAGCAGCTTGGGTGGACAGTCTGAAGCTTTCTTT.

The chain recombines TRBV7-2 with TRBJ1-5; 11 nucleotides align to TRBD1. V lost 0 bases to trimming and J lost 6 bases; unmatched junction nucleotides: 4. The CDR3 has 16 amino acids. The germline V gene encodes CDR1 SGHTA and CDR2 FQGNSA. CDR3 protein: CASSLAGTGGRQPQHF. The CDR3 nucleotides read TGTGCCAGCAGCTTAGCCGGGACAGGGGGGCGTCAGCCCCAGCATTTT.

CDR3 nucleotide sequence: TGTGCCAGCAGCTTGGCGGCTAGCGAAGAGACCCAGTACTTC. The encoded protein is CASSLAASEETQYF. This chain links TRBV5-5 with TRBJ2-5; D might be TRBD2 (6 bases). This CDR3 region has 14 residues. V lost 0 bases and J 3 bases, leaving 9 bases between the germline ends. CDR1 is SGHKS and CDR2 is YYEKEE in the germline V gene (reference sequence).

V is TRBV21-1 and J is TRBJ1-2. TRBV21-1 is assigned pseudogene status. CDR3 size: 14 residues. CDR3 residues: CASSKDRAFFGYTF. CDR3 DNA sequence: TGTGCCAGCAGCAAAGATCGCGCTTTTTTCGGCTACACCTTC.

This clone was seen more than once but under ten times. V is TRBV5-6 and J is TRBJ1-1; TRBD1 aligns across 9 bases. The ends lost 1 base at V and 6 bases at J; junction bases unmatched: 4. Looked up from germline, CDR1 is SGHDT and CDR2 is YYEEEE. The CDR3 is 14 amino acids. Here the CDR3 reads CASSLRTGAAEAFF. CDR3 DNA sequence: TGTGCCAGCAGCTTGCGGACAGGGGCCGCTGAAGCTTTCTTT.

This clone is labeled medium-sized. The chain has TRBV28 and TRBJ2-2; 9 bases line up with TRBD1. Trimming removed 2 bases from V and 3 bases from J; junction bases left unmatched: 1. Germline V gives CDR1 MDHEN, CDR2 SYDVKM. The CDR3 is made up of 15 amino acids. Here the CDR3 DNA reads TGTGCCAGCAGTTTAGGGGACAGGGACACCGGGGAGCTGTTTTTT. Amino acid sequence: CASSLGDRDTGELFF.

This chain uses TRBV7-9 with TRBJ1-6; 8 nucleotides match TRBD1. The CDR3 is made up of 18 amino acids. V lost 3 bases to trimming and J lost 5 bases; unmatched junction nucleotides: 12. Germline CDR1 is SEHNR and CDR2 is FQNEAQ (reference sequence). The CDR3 nucleotides read TGTGCCAGCAGCTTCACTCCCACAGGGGGTTACCATAATTCACCCCTCCACTTT. This sequence encodes CASSFTPTGGYHNSPLHF.

This clone showed up many times. The chain is built from TRBV9 and TRBJ1-1; TRBD1 aligns across 8 bases. The V and J ends lost 2 bases and 4 bases, in that order; junction bases with no gene match: 7. The CDR3 has 15 amino acids. Germline values: CDR1 SGDLS, CDR2 YYNGEE. CDR3: CASSVAGGAFTEAFF. CDR3 sequence (DNA): TGTGCCAGCAGCGTCGCAGGGGGCGCGTTCACTGAAGCTTTCTTT.

CDR3 sequence (DNA): TGTGCCAGCAGCACTCCCAATTCACCCCTCCACTTT. Translating gives CASSTPNSPLHF. The chain links TRBV28 to TRBJ1-6; D ambiguous. Trimming took 6 bases from V and 7 from J, leaving 7 bases between them. Germline CDR1 MDHEN, CDR2 SYDVKM. There are 12 residues in the CDR3. Filled out from reference TRBV28 and TRBJ1-6, the complete variable domain reads DVKVTQSSRYLVKRTGEKVFLECVQDMDHENMFWYRQDPGLGLRLIYFSYDVKMKEKGDIPEGYSVSREKKERFSLILESASTNQTSMYLCASSTPNSPLHFGNGTRLTVT.

The chain uses TRBV29-1 and TRBJ1-1; 9 nucleotides agree with TRBD1. The junction had 8 bases not matched to a gene; V was cut back by 4 bases and J by 5 bases. The CDR3 spans 14 residues. Per the germline V gene, CDR1 is SQVTM and CDR2 is ANQGSEA. DNA of the CDR3: TGCAGCGTTGCCCCGACAGGGGGTTGGACTGAAGCTTTCTTT. It codes for CSVAPTGGWTEAFF.

This clone was observed a single time. V is TRBV10-2 and J is TRBJ1-6; a possible D gene is TRBD1 (5 bases). The germline V and J ends were trimmed by 2 bases and 7 bases, with 12 bases remaining between them. Germline CDR1 is WSHSY and CDR2 is SAAADI. The CDR3 extends over 15 amino acids. CDR3 in amino acids: CASSERGRENSPLHF. CDR3 DNA sequence: TGCGCCAGCAGTGAGAGGGGACGGGAGAATTCACCCCTCCACTTT.

The chain uses TRBV6-5 and TRBJ2-7, with 11 bases fitting TRBD1. After removal of 8 bases from V and 1 base from J, the junction contained 7 bases not matched to a gene. The CDR3 loop spans 15 amino acids. Germline CDR1 MNHEY, CDR2 SVGAGI. CDR3: CASYPGTGGSYEQYV. The CDR3 nucleotides read TGTGCCAGCTATCCGGGGACAGGGGGGTCCTACGAGCAGTACGTC.

The sample holds a few counts of this clone. The rearrangement joins TRBV4-1 to TRBJ1-4; 9 nucleotides match TRBD1. The CDR3 consists of 15 residues. V lost 2 bases, J lost 5 bases, and 3 bases stayed unmatched. Germline CDR1 MGHRA, CDR2 YSYEKL. CDR3 nucleotides: TGCGCCAGCAGCCAACGGGACAGGGCCAATGAAAAACTGTTTTTT. Translating it yields CASSQRDRANEKLFF.

The rearrangement links TRBV9 to TRBJ2-2, with D possibly TRBD1 on 7 matching bases. The germline V gene has CDR1 SGDLS and CDR2 YYNGEE. Trimming took off 3 bases at V and 3 bases at J, with 15 bases between the two ends. This CDR3 has 16 amino acids. The CDR3 spells CASSDHDREDTGELFF. CDR3 nucleotides: TGTGCCAGCAGCGATCATGACAGGGAGGACACCGGGGAGCTGTTTTTT.

The V call is TRBV5-1, the J call TRBJ1-1; D might be TRBD1 (6 bases). Deletions cut 4 bases from V and 0 bases from J, with 19 bases between. This CDR3 has 17 residues. Germline V gene data show CDR1 as SGHRS and CDR2 as YFSETQ. CDR3 nucleotides: TGCGCCAGCAGCACGCTCGAGCCGGGACAAGTGAACACTGAAGCTTTCTTT. It is translated as CASSTLEPGQVNTEAFF.

The chain links TRBV5-4 to TRBJ2-7; 9 nucleotides line up with TRBD1. V lost 2 bases to trimming and J lost 2 bases; unmatched junction nucleotides: 5. The CDR3 is 15 residues long. Germline V gives CDR1 SGHNT, CDR2 YYREEE (reference sequence). The CDR3 here is CASSLRDRATYEQYF. The CDR3 DNA reads as TGTGCCAGCAGCTTACGGGACAGGGCGACCTACGAGCAGTACTTC.

As regards this clone: This specimen includes other DNA sequences encoding the same CDR3. This CDR3 is CASSKDRDEKLFF. DNA of the CDR3: TGTGCCAGCAGTAAGGACAGGGATGAAAAACTGTTTTTT. The rearrangement links TRBV11-2 to TRBJ1-4; 8 nucleotides align to TRBD1. The CDR3 has 13 amino acids. Germline loops: CDR1 SGHAT, CDR2 FQNNGV. The V and J ends lost 6 bases and 6 bases, in that order; junction bases with no gene match: 3.

The CDR3 nucleotides are TGTGCCAGCGCGAAGTCTGGGGCCAACGTCCTGACTTTC. Translated: CASAKSGANVLTF. V is TRBV6-5 and J is TRBJ2-6; D unresolved. Trimming cost V 8 bases and J 1 base, with 6 bases left between them. The germline V gene encodes CDR1 MNHEY and CDR2 SVGAGI. This CDR3 region has 13 residues.

The chain carries TRBV7-2 and TRBJ1-4; D gene uncertain. CDR3 size: 12 residues. Germline loops: CDR1 SGHTA, CDR2 FQGNSA. V lost 2 bases to trimming and J lost 8 bases, with 6 bases between them. CDR3 DNA sequence: TGTGCCAGCAGCTTATCCCCGGAAAAACTGTTTTTT. It encodes CASSLSPEKLFF.

The chain employs TRBV10-3 and TRBJ1-3; 7 bases align to TRBD1. Trimming at V came to 9 bases and at J to 2 bases, leaving 7 bases not matched to a gene. Germline V gene data show CDR1 as ENHRY and CDR2 as SYGVKD. This CDR3 comprises 14 residues. Written as DNA, the CDR3 is TGTGCCATTCAGACAGGGAACACTGGAAACACCATATATTTT. Its translation is CAIQTGNTGNTIYF.

The rearrangement uses TRBV5-4 and TRBJ1-2; D possibly corresponds to TRBD1 (5 bases). CDR3 length equals 15 residues. V dropped 0 bases and J dropped 8 bases, with 17 bases sitting between them. The germline V gene has CDR1 SGHNT and CDR2 YYREEE (reference sequence). The CDR3 is CASSLEAGHYRGYTF. The CDR3 region has the DNA TGTGCCAGCAGCTTGGAGGCAGGTCATTACAGGGGCTACACCTTC.

This sequence joins TRBV10-3 and TRBJ2-3; 11 nucleotides match TRBD1. The CDR3 has 16 amino acids. Germline V gives CDR1 ENHRY, CDR2 SYGVKD. The trim removed 4 bases at V and 0 bases at J, leaving 3 bases unmatched. The CDR3 sequence: CAISGRDRGSTDTQYF. In nucleotides, the CDR3 is TGTGCCATCAGTGGCCGGGACAGGGGGAGCACAGATACGCAGTATTTT.

This sequence joins TRBV5-5 and TRBJ1-1, with 10 nucleotides matching TRBD1. Trimming at V came to 2 bases and at J to 5 bases, leaving 12 bases not matched to a gene. This CDR3 is built from 17 residues. Germline loops: CDR1 SGHKS, CDR2 YYEKEE (reference sequence). The CDR3 is CASSLTPTTGGSTEAFF. CDR3 bases: TGTGCCAGCAGCTTAACACCGACGACAGGGGGCTCGACTGAAGCTTTCTTT.

The chain carries TRBV18 and TRBJ2-7; 8 bases are shared with TRBD2. The V segment lost 3 bases and the J segment 3 bases; nucleotides outside the gene matches: 7. This CDR3 has 15 residues. Germline loops: CDR1 KGHSH, CDR2 LQKENI. CDR3: CASSPTSGGGYEQYF. The CDR3 DNA sequence: TGTGCCAGCTCACCCACCTCGGGAGGGGGCTACGAGCAGTACTTC.

V usage is TRBV7-9 and J usage is TRBJ1-1; TRBD1 is a possible D gene (6 bases). V was cut by 3 bases and J by 4 bases, with 24 bases left in between. Germline-derived CDR1 and CDR2 are SEHNR and FQNEAQ (reference sequence). The CDR3 runs to 18 residues. CDR3 sequence reads: CASSFPNRVADPSTEAFF. The CDR3 coding sequence is TGTGCCAGCAGCTTCCCAAACAGGGTGGCAGACCCAAGCACTGAAGCTTTCTTT.

Only one count was recorded for this clone. The chain carries TRBV12-3 or TRBV12-4 and TRBJ1-2; weak D call: TRBD1 (6 bases). Trimming removed 2 bases at V and 9 bases at J, with 10 bases between. The CDR3 totals 12 residues. CDR3 protein: CASSLNTGSYTF. Here the CDR3 DNA reads TGTGCCAGCAGTTTAAACACAGGGAGCTACACCTTC.

This chain uses TRBV5-6 with TRBJ1-1; D not certain. Trimming cost V 0 bases and J 6 bases, with 6 bases left between them. This CDR3 is built from 12 residues. Germline CDR1 and CDR2: SGHDT and YYEEEE. Here the CDR3 reads CASSLASAEAFF. CDR3 DNA: TGTGCCAGCAGCTTGGCGAGTGCTGAAGCTTTCTTT.

The V and J genes are TRBV28 and TRBJ1-3; 7 nucleotides match TRBD1. CDR3 length equals 16 residues. Germline-derived CDR1 and CDR2 are MDHEN and SYDVKM. The V gene end was trimmed by 5 bases and the J gene end by 2 bases; junction bases not matched to a gene: 9. In DNA form, the CDR3 reads TGTGCCAGCAGTCCTCCCAGGGGGTTGACTGGAAACACCATATATTTT. Its translation is CASSPPRGLTGNTIYF.

This chain links TRBV7-6 with TRBJ1-2; 9 positions agree with TRBD1. Germline CDR1 is SGHVS and CDR2 is FNYEAQ. The V segment lost 5 bases and the J segment 1 base; nucleotides outside the gene matches: 8. The CDR3 totals 16 residues. This CDR3 reads CASSANPDRGNYGYTF. The CDR3 nucleotides read TGTGCCAGCAGCGCAAACCCGGACAGGGGTAACTATGGCTACACCTTC.